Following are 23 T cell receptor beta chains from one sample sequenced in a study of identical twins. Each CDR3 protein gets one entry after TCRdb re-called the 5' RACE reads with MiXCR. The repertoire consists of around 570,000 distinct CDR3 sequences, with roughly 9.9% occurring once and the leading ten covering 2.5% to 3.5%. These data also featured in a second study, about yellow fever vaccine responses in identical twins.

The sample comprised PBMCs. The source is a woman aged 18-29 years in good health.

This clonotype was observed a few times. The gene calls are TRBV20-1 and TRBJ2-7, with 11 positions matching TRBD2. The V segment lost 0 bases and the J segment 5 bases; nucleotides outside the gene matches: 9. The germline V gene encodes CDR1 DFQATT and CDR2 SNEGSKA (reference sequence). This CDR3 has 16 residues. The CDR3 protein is CSARDDTSGGRDEQYF. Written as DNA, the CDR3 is TGCAGTGCTAGAGATGACACTAGCGGGGGTCGTGACGAGCAGTACTTC.

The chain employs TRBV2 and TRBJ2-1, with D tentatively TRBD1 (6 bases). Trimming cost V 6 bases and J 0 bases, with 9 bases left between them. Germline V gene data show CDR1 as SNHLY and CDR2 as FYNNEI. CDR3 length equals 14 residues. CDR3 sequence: CASSPGHSYNEQFF. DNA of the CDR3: TGTGCCAGCAGCCCGGGACACTCCTACAATGAGCAGTTCTTC.

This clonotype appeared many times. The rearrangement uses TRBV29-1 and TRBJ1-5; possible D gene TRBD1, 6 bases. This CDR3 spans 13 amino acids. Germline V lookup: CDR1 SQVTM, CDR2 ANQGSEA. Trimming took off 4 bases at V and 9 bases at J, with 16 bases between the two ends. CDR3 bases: TGCAGCGTTGGAGAGGACAGCAGTGGGCCCCAGCATTTT. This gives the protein CSVGEDSSGPQHF. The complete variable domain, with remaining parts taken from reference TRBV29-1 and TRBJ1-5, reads SAVISQKPSRDICQRGTSLTIQCQVDSQVTMMFWYRQQPGQSLTLIATANQGSEATYESGFVIDKFPISRPNLTFSTLTVSNMSPEDSSIYLCSVGEDSSGPQHFGDGTRLSIL.

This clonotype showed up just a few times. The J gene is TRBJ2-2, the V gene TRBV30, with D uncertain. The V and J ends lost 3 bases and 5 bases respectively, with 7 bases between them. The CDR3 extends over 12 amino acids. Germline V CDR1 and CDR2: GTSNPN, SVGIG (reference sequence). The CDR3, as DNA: TGTGCCTGGAGGAGGTTAACCGGGGAGCTGTTTTTT. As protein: CAWRRLTGELFF.

CDR3 protein: CASSDHRELYEQYF. In DNA form, the CDR3 reads TGTGCCAGCAGTGATCACAGAGAACTCTACGAGCAGTACTTC. This rearrangement joins TRBV2 to TRBJ2-7, with D unresolved. V lost 3 bases to trimming and J lost 3 bases, with 12 bases between them. Germline V gene data show CDR1 as SNHLY and CDR2 as FYNNEI. The CDR3 is made up of 14 amino acids.

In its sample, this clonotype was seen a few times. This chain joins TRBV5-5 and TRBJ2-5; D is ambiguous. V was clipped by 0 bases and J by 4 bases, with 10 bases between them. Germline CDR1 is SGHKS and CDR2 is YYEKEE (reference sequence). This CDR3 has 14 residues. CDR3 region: CASSLAVARETQYF. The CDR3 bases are TGTGCCAGCAGCTTGGCGGTAGCTCGAGAGACCCAGTACTTC.

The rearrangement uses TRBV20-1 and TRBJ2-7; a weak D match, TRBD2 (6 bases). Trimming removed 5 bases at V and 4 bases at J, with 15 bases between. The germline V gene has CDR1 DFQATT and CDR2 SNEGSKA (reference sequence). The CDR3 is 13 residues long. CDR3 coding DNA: TGCAGTGCTTTGGGGCGGGATAGGTACGAGCAGTACTTC. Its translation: CSALGRDRYEQYF.

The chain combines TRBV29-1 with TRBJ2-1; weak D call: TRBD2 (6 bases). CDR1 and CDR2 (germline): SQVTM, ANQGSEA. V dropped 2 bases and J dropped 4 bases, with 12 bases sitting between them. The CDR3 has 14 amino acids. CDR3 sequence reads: CSVEWDLGYNEQFF. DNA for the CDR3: TGCAGCGTTGAATGGGACTTAGGTTACAATGAGCAGTTCTTC.

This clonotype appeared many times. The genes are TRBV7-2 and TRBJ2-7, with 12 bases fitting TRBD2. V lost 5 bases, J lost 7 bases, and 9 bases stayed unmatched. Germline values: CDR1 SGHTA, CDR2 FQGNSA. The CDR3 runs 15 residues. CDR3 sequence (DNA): TGTGCCAGCAGCCCATCGACTAGCGGGAGAGGTGAGCAGTACTTC. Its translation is CASSPSTSGRGEQYF.

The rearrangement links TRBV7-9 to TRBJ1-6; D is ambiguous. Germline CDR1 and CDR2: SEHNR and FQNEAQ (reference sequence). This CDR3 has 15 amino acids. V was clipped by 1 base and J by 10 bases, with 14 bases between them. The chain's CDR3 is CASSLGVMEGSPLHF. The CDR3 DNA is TGTGCCAGCAGCTTAGGGGTCATGGAGGGCTCACCCCTCCACTTT.

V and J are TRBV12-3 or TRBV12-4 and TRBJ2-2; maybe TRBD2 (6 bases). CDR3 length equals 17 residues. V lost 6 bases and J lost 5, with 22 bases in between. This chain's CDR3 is CASRALPGEAGTGELFF. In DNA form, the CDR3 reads TGTGCCAGCAGGGCTCTGCCGGGGGAGGCGGGGACCGGGGAGCTGTTTTTT.

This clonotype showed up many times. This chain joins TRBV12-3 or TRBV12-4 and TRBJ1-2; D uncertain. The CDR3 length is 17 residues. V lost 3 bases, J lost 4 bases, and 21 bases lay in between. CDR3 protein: CASSLRSGSLMGYGYTF. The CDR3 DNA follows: TGTGCCAGCAGTTTGAGGTCGGGGAGCCTAATGGGCTATGGCTACACCTTC.

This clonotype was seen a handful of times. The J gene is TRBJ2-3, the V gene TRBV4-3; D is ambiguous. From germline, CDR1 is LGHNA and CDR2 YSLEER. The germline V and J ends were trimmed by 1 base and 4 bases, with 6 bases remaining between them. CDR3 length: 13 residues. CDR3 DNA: TGCGCCAGCAGCCAAGCCGGTTCAGATACGCAGTATTTT. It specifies CASSQAGSDTQYF.

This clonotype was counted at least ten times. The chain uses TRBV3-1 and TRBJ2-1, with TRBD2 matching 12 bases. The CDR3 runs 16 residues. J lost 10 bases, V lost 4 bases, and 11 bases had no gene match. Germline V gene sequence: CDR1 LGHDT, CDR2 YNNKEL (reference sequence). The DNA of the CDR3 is TGTGCCAGCAGCCTCCTAGCGGGGGGGCAACATGGGGAGCAGTTCTTC. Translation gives CASSLLAGGQHGEQFF.

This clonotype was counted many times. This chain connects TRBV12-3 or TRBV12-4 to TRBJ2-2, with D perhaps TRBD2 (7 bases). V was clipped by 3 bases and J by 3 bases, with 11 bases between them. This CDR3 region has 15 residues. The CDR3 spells CASSLGGRDTGELFF. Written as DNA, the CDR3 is TGTGCCAGCAGTTTGGGGGGGCGCGACACCGGGGAGCTGTTTTTT.

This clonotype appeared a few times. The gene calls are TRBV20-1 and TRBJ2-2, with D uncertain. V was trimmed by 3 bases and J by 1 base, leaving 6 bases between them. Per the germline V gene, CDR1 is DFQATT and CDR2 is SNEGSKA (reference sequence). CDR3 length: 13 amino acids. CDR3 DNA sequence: TGCAGTGCTAGGGCAGGGAACACCGGGGAGCTGTTTTTT. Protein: CSARAGNTGELFF.

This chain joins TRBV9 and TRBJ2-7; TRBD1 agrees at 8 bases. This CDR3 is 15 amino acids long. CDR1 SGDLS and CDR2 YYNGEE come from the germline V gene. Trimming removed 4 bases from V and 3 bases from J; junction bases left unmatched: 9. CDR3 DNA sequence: TGTGCCAGCAGCCTAACCGGGACAGGTAACTACGAGCAGTACTTC. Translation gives CASSLTGTGNYEQYF. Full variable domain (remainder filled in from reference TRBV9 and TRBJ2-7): DSGVTQTPKHLITATGQRVTLRCSPRSGDLSVYWYQQSLDQGLQFLIQYYNGEERAKGNILERFSAQQFPDLHSELNLSSLELGDSALYFCASSLTGTGNYEQYFGPGTRLTVT.

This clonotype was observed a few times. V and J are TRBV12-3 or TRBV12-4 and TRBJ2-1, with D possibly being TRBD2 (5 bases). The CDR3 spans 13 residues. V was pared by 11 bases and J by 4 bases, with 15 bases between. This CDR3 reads CASGDQDYNEQFF. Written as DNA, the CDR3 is TGTGCCTCCGGGGATCAAGATTACAATGAGCAGTTCTTC.

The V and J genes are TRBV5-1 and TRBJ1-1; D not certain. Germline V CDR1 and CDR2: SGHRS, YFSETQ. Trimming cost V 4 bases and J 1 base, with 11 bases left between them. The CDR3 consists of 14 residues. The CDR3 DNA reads TGCGCCAGCAGCCCTGGCCTTCAGAACACTGAAGCTTTCTTT. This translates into CASSPGLQNTEAFF. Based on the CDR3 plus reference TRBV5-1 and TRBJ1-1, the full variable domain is KAGVTQTPRYLIKTRGQQVTLSCSPISGHRSVSWYQQTPGQGLQFLFEYFSETQRNKGNFPGRFSGRQFSNSRSEMNVSTLELGDSALYLCASSPGLQNTEAFFGQGTRLTVV.

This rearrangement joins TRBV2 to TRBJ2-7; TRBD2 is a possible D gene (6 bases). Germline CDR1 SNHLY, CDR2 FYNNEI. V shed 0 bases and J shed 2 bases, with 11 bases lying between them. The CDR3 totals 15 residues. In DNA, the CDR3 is TGTGCCAGCAGTGAAGCGCGGGGCCGTACCTACGAGCAGTACTTC. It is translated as CASSEARGRTYEQYF.

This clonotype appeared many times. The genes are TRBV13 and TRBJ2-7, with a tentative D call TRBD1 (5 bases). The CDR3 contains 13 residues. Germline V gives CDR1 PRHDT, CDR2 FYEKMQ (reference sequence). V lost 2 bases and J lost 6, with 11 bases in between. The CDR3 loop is CASSLSRVGEQYF. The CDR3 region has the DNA TGTGCCAGCAGCTTATCCAGGGTCGGCGAGCAGTACTTC.

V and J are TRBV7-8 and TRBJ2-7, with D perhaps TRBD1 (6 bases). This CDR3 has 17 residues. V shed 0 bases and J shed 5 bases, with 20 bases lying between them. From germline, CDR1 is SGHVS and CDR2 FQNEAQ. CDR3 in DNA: TGTGCCAGCAGCTTAGCGGGATTCGGGCAGGGGAAAAACGAGCAGTACTTC. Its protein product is CASSLAGFGQGKNEQYF.

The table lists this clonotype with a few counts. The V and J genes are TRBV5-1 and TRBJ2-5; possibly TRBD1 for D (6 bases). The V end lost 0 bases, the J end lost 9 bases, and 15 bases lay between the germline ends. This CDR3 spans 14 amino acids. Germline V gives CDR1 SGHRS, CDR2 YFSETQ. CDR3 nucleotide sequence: TGCGCCAGCAGCTTGGATCCAGGGAAGGGGGCCCAGTACTTC. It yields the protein CASSLDPGKGAQYF.